This T cell receptor (beta chain) is from a study of T cell responses to AZD1222 COVID-19 vaccine. Germline assignment: CDR1 SGHTA and CDR2 FQGNSA. Trimming took 2 bases from V and 9 from J, leaving 17 bases between them. The CDR3 loop spans 15 amino acids. Assay: immunoSEQ multiplex PCR; the TCRdb copy retains only in-frame clones and omits some. The sample consists of under 250,000 clones, approximately 94% of them appearing once. The V call is TRBV7-2, the J call TRBJ1-3, with D maybe TRBD1 (6 bases). The source material was peripheral blood, sampled on day 0 of MenACWY control vaccination. This sequence was found in an adult in good health. The CDR3 region has the DNA TGTGCCAGCAGCTTATCTCCTGGGACAAGGGGCACCATATATTTT. Its translation: CASSLSPGTRGTIYF. Filled out from reference TRBV7-2 and TRBJ1-3, the complete variable domain reads GAGVSQSPSNKVTEKGKDVELRCDPISGHTALYWYRQSLGQGLEFLIYFQGNSAPDKSGLPSDRFSAERTGGSVSTLTIQRTQQEDSAVYLCASSLSPGTRGTIYFGEGSWLTVV.